These 28 T cell receptor beta chains share one sample of origin, sequenced in a study of blood T cells in healthy people across ages. For the second PCR, which ran for 7 to 11 cycles, a sample-barcoded 5' primer and a J-beta primer mix were used. TCRdb reprocessed the 5' RACE reads with MiXCR, giving one entry per CDR3 protein. The table lists around 780,000 distinct CDR3 sequences, more than 50% of them singletons, with around 24% in the top ten. What was sequenced was blood. The receptors come from a man in his forties or fifties in good health.

This clonotype was counted a few times. The rearrangement links TRBV5-1 to TRBJ2-4; a weak D match, TRBD1 (5 bases). V was shortened by 2 bases and J by 2 bases, with 11 bases between the two germline ends. Germline CDR1 is SGHRS and CDR2 is YFSETQ. The CDR3 has 15 amino acids. CDR3 coding DNA: TGCGCCAGCAGCTTAGGGCAGGGTCCCAAAAACATTCAGTACTTC. It encodes CASSLGQGPKNIQYF.

About this clonotype itself: A much larger clone is a single base away; this may be a read error. This chain joins TRBV13 and TRBJ1-2, with D possibly being TRBD1 (5 bases). Germline CDR1 PRHDT, CDR2 FYEKMQ (reference sequence). The CDR3 totals 13 residues. Here the CDR3 DNA reads TGTACCAGCAGCCAAGCCGGGACTAATGGCTACACCTTC. Protein: CTSSQAGTNGYTF. Complete variable domain (other parts from reference TRBV13 and TRBJ1-2): AAGVIQSPRHLIKEKRETATLKCYPIPRHDTVYWYQQGPGQDPQFLISFYEKMQSDKGSIPDRFSAQQFSDYHSELNMSSLELGDSALYFCTSSQAGTNGYTFGSGTRLTVV.

J is TRBJ2-3 and V is TRBV5-1; a weak D match, TRBD1 (5 bases). V shed 0 bases and J shed 6 bases, with 11 bases lying between them. The CDR3 consists of 14 residues. The germline V gene has CDR1 SGHRS and CDR2 YFSETQ. CDR3 in DNA: TGCGCCAGCAGCTTGGGGGGCAAAGCGGATACGCAGTATTTT. This gives the protein CASSLGGKADTQYF.

V gene TRBV28 combines with J gene TRBJ2-7; TRBD1 is a possible D gene (6 bases). This CDR3 has 14 residues. With 4 bases removed from V and 7 bases from J, the gap between germline ends came to 17 bases. Germline CDR1 and CDR2: MDHEN and SYDVKM. DNA for the CDR3: TGTGCCAGCAGTTATCAAGACAGGTTTCGTGAGCAGTACTTC. Translation: CASSYQDRFREQYF.

V usage is TRBV4-1 and J usage is TRBJ1-4; D gene uncertain. CDR3 size: 15 residues. The V and J ends lost 1 base and 7 bases respectively, with 13 bases between them. Germline V gene lookup returns CDR1 MGHRA and CDR2 YSYEKL. The CDR3 nucleotides read TGCGCCAGCAGCCAAGGTATCATCGGGTTTGAAAAACTGTTTTTT. Protein sequence: CASSQGIIGFEKLFF.

The genes are TRBV7-9 and TRBJ2-7; no reliable D call. The V and J ends lost 2 bases and 4 bases respectively, with 3 bases between them. The V gene's germline CDR1 is SEHNR and CDR2 FQNEAQ (reference sequence). CDR3 length: 11 amino acids. CDR3 DNA sequence: TGTGCCAGCAGCTTACAGTACGAGCAGTACTTC. Translated: CASSLQYEQYF.

This chain links TRBV20-1 with TRBJ1-2, with D unresolved. This CDR3 contains 12 residues. Per the germline V gene, CDR1 is DFQATT and CDR2 is SNEGSKA (reference sequence). Trimming took off 3 bases at V and 2 bases at J, with 7 bases between the two ends. This CDR3 reads CSASPLNYGYTF. As DNA, the CDR3 is TGCAGTGCTAGTCCCCTGAACTATGGCTACACCTTC.

The genes are TRBV6-2 or TRBV6-3 and TRBJ2-1; weak D call: TRBD2 (5 bases). Germline V gene sequence: CDR1 MNHEY, CDR2 SVGEGT. The CDR3 is 15 residues long. V was shortened by 7 bases and J by 7 bases, with 20 bases between the two germline ends. CDR3 nucleotide sequence: TGTGCCAGCAATTCGGCCGGCCCACTAGGGAATGAGCAGTTCTTC. Its protein product is CASNSAGPLGNEQFF.

This chain uses TRBV12-3 or TRBV12-4 with TRBJ2-3, with D tentatively TRBD1 (5 bases). Trimming removed 6 bases at V and 5 bases at J, with 18 bases between. The CDR3 is 15 residues long. The CDR3 DNA sequence: TGTGCCAGCAGCCCTAGTAGGACATCCGTAGATACGCAGTATTTT. It yields the protein CASSPSRTSVDTQYF.

By proportion, this clonotype is medium-sized. The rearrangement uses TRBV7-8 and TRBJ1-1; possible D gene TRBD1, 5 bases. CDR1 SGHVS and CDR2 FQNEAQ come from the germline V gene. Trimming cost V 1 base and J 11 bases, with 17 bases left between them. CDR3 length equals 14 residues. The CDR3, as DNA: TGTGCCAGCAGCTTAGGGGACCTTGTTTTCGGGGCTTTCTTT. This codes for CASSLGDLVFGAFF.

This clonotype has a single count. J is TRBJ1-2 and V is TRBV9; D is ambiguous. CDR1 and CDR2 from the germline V gene are SGDLS and YYNGEE. V lost 4 bases and J 3 bases, leaving 22 bases between the germline ends. This CDR3 spans 17 amino acids. In DNA form, the CDR3 reads TGTGCCAGCAGCCCAATTTTGGGGAGGGAGAAGGACTATGGCTACACCTTC. This translates into CASSPILGREKDYGYTF.

This rearrangement joins TRBV20-1 to TRBJ2-1; possible D gene TRBD2, 6 bases. The CDR3 runs to 15 residues. Germline CDR1 DFQATT, CDR2 SNEGSKA (reference sequence). Trimming left V 0 bases short and J 7 bases short, with 16 bases between. DNA of the CDR3: TGCAGTGCTAGAGATGACCGACTAGAATCTAATGAGCAGTTCTTC. Encoded protein: CSARDDRLESNEQFF.

The rearrangement uses TRBV2 and TRBJ2-4, with D perhaps being TRBD1 or TRBD2 (5 bases each). The V end lost 6 bases, the J end lost 3 bases, and 21 bases lay between the germline ends. In germline, CDR1 is SNHLY, CDR2 FYNNEI. The CDR3 has 17 amino acids. The CDR3 sequence is CASRVRPGGRDKNIQYF. For the CDR3, the DNA is TGTGCCAGCAGGGTTAGGCCCGGAGGCAGGGACAAAAACATTCAGTACTTC.

V is TRBV4-3 and J is TRBJ1-5; 7 bases are shared with TRBD1. J gave up 7 bases and V 1 base, and 16 bases lay outside the gene matches. The CDR3 is 18 amino acids. The V gene's germline CDR1 is LGHNA and CDR2 YSLEER. Here the CDR3 reads CASSQVRGPGPREQPQHF. The DNA for the CDR3 is TGCGCCAGCAGCCAAGTTAGGGGGCCGGGGCCACGAGAGCAGCCCCAGCATTTT.

V and J are TRBV4-1 and TRBJ2-1, with a possible D match to TRBD1 (5 bases). The V gene lost 0 bases and the J gene lost 5 bases, with 14 bases spanning the gap. CDR1 and CDR2 from the germline V gene are MGHRA and YSYEKL. The CDR3 covers 16 residues. CDR3 loop: CASSQEPGIRNNEQFF. The CDR3 DNA is TGCGCCAGCAGCCAAGAGCCAGGGATTAGAAACAATGAGCAGTTCTTC.

This clonotype has a handful of counts. The chain couples TRBV7-2 to TRBJ2-3; no reliable D call. Germline lookup yields CDR1 SGHTA and CDR2 FQGNSA. CDR3 length: 13 residues. CDR3 protein: CADGSLDGDTQYF. The CDR3 DNA reads as TGTGCTGACGGTAGCCTAGATGGGGATACGCAGTATTTT.

The gene calls are TRBV7-2 and TRBJ2-5; 7 positions agree with TRBD2. Germline CDR1 reads SGHTA; CDR2 reads FQGNSA. This CDR3 region has 11 residues. The ends lost 3 bases at V and 13 bases at J; junction bases unmatched: 5. This chain's CDR3 is CASSLEGRAYF. CDR3 nucleotide sequence: TGTGCCAGCAGCTTGGAAGGGAGGGCGTACTTC.

The chain combines TRBV12-5 with TRBJ2-1; 12 nucleotides line up with TRBD1. The junction had 12 bases not matched to a gene; V was cut back by 3 bases and J by 3 bases. This CDR3 has 19 residues. CDR1 is LGHNT and CDR2 is FRNRAP in the germline V gene. CDR3 sequence reads: CASGFPLGQGALNYNEQFF. CDR3 nucleotide sequence: TGTGCTAGTGGTTTCCCCTTGGGACAGGGGGCCCTAAACTACAATGAGCAGTTCTTC. The full variable domain, completed using reference TRBV12-5 and TRBJ2-1, is DARVTQTPRHKVTEMGQEVTMRCQPILGHNTVFWYRQTMMQGLELLAYFRNRAPLDDSGMPKDRFSAEMPDATLATLKIQPSEPRDSAVYFCASGFPLGQGALNYNEQFFGPGTRLTVL.

This clonotype has only a few counts. V and J are TRBV3-1 and TRBJ2-1; D is undetermined. There are 15 residues in the CDR3. In germline, CDR1 is LGHDT, CDR2 YNNKEL (reference sequence). The germline V and J ends were trimmed by 0 bases and 10 bases, with 16 bases remaining between them. The CDR3 sequence is CASSQDDWTVGEQFF. CDR3 coding DNA: TGTGCCAGCAGCCAAGACGATTGGACCGTGGGCGAGCAGTTCTTC.

The rearrangement links TRBV6-6 to TRBJ1-6, with 7 positions matching TRBD1. The CDR3 has 17 amino acids. With V trimmed by 5 bases and J by 0 bases, 7 bases remained unmatched. Germline assignment: CDR1 MNHNY and CDR2 SVGAGI (reference sequence). For the CDR3, the DNA is TGTGCCAGCAGTACGGGGACAGATAGCTCCTATAATTCACCCCTCCACTTT. Its translation: CASSTGTDSSYNSPLHF.

J is TRBJ1-2 and V is TRBV20-1; D might be TRBD1 (6 bases). The V and J ends lost 5 bases and 4 bases respectively, with 14 bases between them. Germline CDR1 and CDR2: DFQATT and SNEGSKA (reference sequence). CDR3 length equals 13 residues. DNA of the CDR3: TGCAGTGCTCTACCAACAGGGATCTATGGCTACACCTTC. This sequence encodes CSALPTGIYGYTF.

The chain combines TRBV7-2 with TRBJ2-1; TRBD1 or TRBD2 may be the D gene (5 bases each). The CDR3 is 13 residues long. From germline, CDR1 is SGHTA and CDR2 FQGNSA. Deletions cut 6 bases from V and 1 base from J, with 7 bases between. The CDR3 reads CASRWGSYNEQFF. CDR3 nucleotide sequence: TGTGCCAGCAGGTGGGGGTCCTACAATGAGCAGTTCTTC.

This clonotype was observed a single time. The junction differs from germline at one of its ends, possibly a read error. The V call is TRBV25-1, the J call TRBJ2-7; 8 nucleotides agree with TRBD1. This CDR3 region has 14 residues. Germline-derived CDR1 and CDR2 are MGHDK and SYGVNS. CDR3 loop: CTSSDPGQDYEQYF. The CDR3 bases are TGTACCAGCAGTGACCCGGGACAGGACTACGAGCAGTACTTC.

The J gene is TRBJ2-1, the V gene TRBV29-1; a possible D gene is TRBD2 (7 bases). The J call may be faulty, since TRBJ2-7 better matches the DNA end. The CDR3 has 15 residues. CDR1 and CDR2 (germline): SQVTM, ANQGSEA. The CDR3 region has the DNA TGCAGCATCCCGCGAGCGGAGGGGGGGTCTCCCGAGCAGTACTTC. The encoded protein is CSIPRAEGGSPEQYF.

This clonotype appeared a single time. The chain recombines TRBV5-4 with TRBJ2-5, with unresolved D. The ends were cut back, 5 bases at V and 2 bases at J, with 10 bases in the middle. Germline assignment: CDR1 SGHNT and CDR2 YYREEE (reference sequence). This CDR3 contains 13 residues. CDR3 bases: TGTGCCAGCAGGGGCGCCACACAAGAGACCCAGTACTTC. Translating it yields CASRGATQETQYF.

This chain connects TRBV5-1 to TRBJ2-7; D remains ambiguous. Trimming removed 1 base at V and 5 bases at J, with 7 bases between. Germline loops: CDR1 SGHRS, CDR2 YFSETQ. The CDR3 extends over 12 amino acids. CDR3 nucleotide sequence: TGCGCCAGCAGCTTGCTTATGGACGAGCAGTACTTC. Protein product: CASSLLMDEQYF.

In DNA form, the CDR3 reads TGTGCCACCAGGGGCGGGAGGAACACCGGGGAGCTGTTTTTT. As protein: CATRGGRNTGELFF. V usage is TRBV15 and J usage is TRBJ2-2; 7 bases map to TRBD2. This CDR3 has 14 residues. The germline V gene has CDR1 LNHNV and CDR2 YYDKDF (reference sequence). The V gene end was trimmed by 6 bases and the J gene end by 1 base; junction bases not matched to a gene: 2.

This chain connects TRBV12-3 or TRBV12-4 to TRBJ2-3, with 11 bases lining up with TRBD2. The ends lost 7 bases at V and 5 bases at J; junction bases unmatched: 8. CDR3 length: 15 amino acids. CDR3 in amino acids: CASTIAGGFRDTQYF. The CDR3, as DNA: TGTGCCAGCACCATAGCGGGGGGGTTTCGAGATACGCAGTATTTT.